A single sample is the source of the 23 T cell receptor beta chains below, sequenced in a study of blood T cell repertoires in COVID-19. Some clones are missing from TCRdb's copy, which holds only in-frame ones; the method was immunoSEQ multiplex PCR. The sample carries fewer than 50,000 clones, 80% recorded once. The sample taken for sequencing was peripheral blood. Receptor source: an elderly man with active or convalescent COVID-19.

V gene TRBV4-1 combines with J gene TRBJ2-3, with 10 bases lining up with TRBD1. Germline CDR1 reads MGHRA; CDR2 reads YSYEKL. Trimming at V came to 0 bases and at J to 4 bases, leaving 4 bases not matched to a gene. This CDR3 comprises 16 residues. CDR3 protein: CASSQERQGAADTQYF. Written as DNA, the CDR3 is TGCGCCAGCAGCCAAGAGCGACAGGGGGCGGCAGATACGCAGTATTTT.

The rearrangement uses TRBV5-5 and TRBJ1-1, with D perhaps TRBD1 (5 bases). This CDR3 comprises 13 residues. Trimming removed 4 bases at V and 3 bases at J, with 10 bases between. Germline V gene sequence: CDR1 SGHKS, CDR2 YYEKEE (reference sequence). For the CDR3, the DNA is TGTGCCAGCAGCCGGGGAGGGGACACTGAAGCTTTCTTT. Its protein product is CASSRGGDTEAFF.

The chain couples TRBV5-4 to TRBJ2-1; 9 nucleotides match TRBD1. This CDR3 is built from 14 residues. CDR1 is SGHNT, CDR2 YYREEE, per germline (reference sequence). Trimming cost V 4 bases and J 7 bases; bases outside gene matches: 6. CDR3 protein: CASSIQGASNEQFF. Written as DNA, the CDR3 is TGTGCCAGCAGCATACAGGGGGCCAGTAATGAGCAGTTCTTC. Full variable domain (outside the CDR3, taken from reference TRBV5-4 and TRBJ2-1): ETGVTQSPTHLIKTRGQQVTLRCSSQSGHNTVSWYQQALGQGPQFIFQYYREEENGRGNFPPRFSGLQFPNYSSELNVNALELDDSALYLCASSIQGASNEQFFGPGTRLTVL.

This clone has only one observation. The genes are TRBV28 and TRBJ1-2; possibly TRBD1 for D (6 bases). Trimming took off 8 bases at V and 4 bases at J, with 8 bases between the two ends. There are 11 residues in the CDR3. Germline-derived CDR1 and CDR2 are MDHEN and SYDVKM. As DNA, the CDR3 is TGTGCCAGCGGGGGCAGCTATGGCTACACCTTC. It yields the protein CASGGSYGYTF.

This chain joins TRBV19 and TRBJ1-6, with D perhaps TRBD1 (6 bases). This CDR3 has 14 amino acids. Trimming removed 1 base at V and 6 bases at J, with 7 bases between. Germline CDR1 LNHDA, CDR2 SQIVND (reference sequence). CDR3 sequence reads: CASSIGGLNSPLHF. The CDR3 nucleotides are TGTGCCAGTAGTATAGGGGGGCTTAATTCACCCCTCCACTTT.

This chain connects TRBV27 to TRBJ2-2; D remains unclear. This CDR3 comprises 14 residues. Germline assignment: CDR1 MNHEY and CDR2 SMNVEV (reference sequence). The V end lost 8 bases, the J end lost 2 bases, and 12 bases lay between the germline ends. This CDR3 is CASRWYSNTGELFF. In nucleotides, the CDR3 is TGTGCCAGCCGCTGGTACAGCAACACCGGGGAGCTGTTTTTT.

This clone occurred once. J is TRBJ1-1 and V is TRBV5-1; D possibly corresponds to TRBD1 (6 bases). The germline V gene has CDR1 SGHRS and CDR2 YFSETQ. This CDR3 comprises 16 residues. V was trimmed by 2 bases and J by 1 base, leaving 15 bases between them. The CDR3 nucleotides read TGCGCCAGCAGCTTATCCCTAAGGACAGCGAACACTGAAGCTTTCTTT. Its translation: CASSLSLRTANTEAFF.

The J gene is TRBJ2-1, the V gene TRBV28; D is unresolved. There are 17 residues in the CDR3. Trimming shortened V by 4 bases and J by 2 bases, and 18 bases separated the two germline ends. Germline V gene sequence: CDR1 MDHEN, CDR2 SYDVKM. This CDR3 is CASSSISWSDTYNEQFF. Here the CDR3 DNA reads TGTGCCAGCAGTTCCATTAGCTGGAGCGATACCTACAATGAGCAGTTCTTC.

The rearrangement links TRBV4-2 to TRBJ1-6; no definite D call. Deletions cut 2 bases from V and 10 bases from J, with 15 bases between. This CDR3 spans 15 amino acids. From germline, CDR1 is LGHNA and CDR2 YNFKEQ. The CDR3 protein is CASSQTTPSNSPLHF. The DNA of the CDR3 is TGTGCCAGCAGCCAAACGACACCCTCAAACTCACCCCTCCACTTT.

The chain joins TRBV29-1 to TRBJ1-2, with D possibly being TRBD1 (5 bases). This CDR3 has 15 residues. Germline V gene data show CDR1 as SQVTM and CDR2 as ANQGSEA. With 2 bases removed from V and 6 bases from J, the gap between germline ends came to 19 bases. The CDR3 region is CSVENTTGGKNGYTF. The CDR3 DNA reads TGCAGCGTTGAAAACACCACGGGGGGTAAGAATGGCTACACCTTC.

J is TRBJ1-1 and V is TRBV4-2, with D tentatively TRBD1 (5 bases). Trimming removed 7 bases from V and 7 bases from J, with 16 bases in between. The germline V gene has CDR1 LGHNA and CDR2 YNFKEQ. CDR3 length: 13 residues. As DNA, the CDR3 is TGTGCCAGCACCTTGGAGGGGACGAATGAAGCTTTCTTT. Translating it yields CASTLEGTNEAFF.

This chain uses TRBV11-1 with TRBJ2-1; possibly TRBD2 for D (6 bases). The CDR3 extends over 13 amino acids. Germline V lookup: CDR1 SGHAT, CDR2 FQDESV (reference sequence). The V gene lost 9 bases and the J gene lost 3 bases, with 12 bases spanning the gap. The CDR3 sequence: CASSGRNYNEQFF. The CDR3, as DNA: TGTGCCAGTAGCGGCCGTAACTACAATGAGCAGTTCTTC. Filled out from reference TRBV11-1 and TRBJ2-1, the complete variable domain reads EAEVAQSPRYKITEKSQAVAFWCDPISGHATLYWYRQILGQGPELLVQFQDESVVDDSQLPKDRFSAERLKGVDSTLKIQPAELGDSAMYLCASSGRNYNEQFFGPGTRLTVL.

This clone has just one count. The J gene is TRBJ2-5, the V gene TRBV5-4; TRBD1 matches 8 bases. CDR3 length: 14 amino acids. The V and J ends lost 5 bases and 0 bases, in that order; junction bases with no gene match: 3. The germline V gene encodes CDR1 SGHNT and CDR2 YYREEE (reference sequence). The CDR3 coding sequence is TGTGCCAGCAGGAAGACAGGGGACCAAGAGACCCAGTACTTC. Residues: CASRKTGDQETQYF.

V is TRBV7-6 and J is TRBJ2-6; possible D gene TRBD1, 6 bases. With 5 bases removed from V and 0 bases from J, the gap between germline ends came to 14 bases. The germline V gene encodes CDR1 SGHVS and CDR2 FNYEAQ. This CDR3 is built from 17 residues. The CDR3, as DNA: TGTGCCAGCAGCATCATGGACAGCTTCTCTGGGGCCAACGTCCTGACTTTC. Translating it yields CASSIMDSFSGANVLTF.

V is TRBV19 and J is TRBJ2-7; 13 bases map to TRBD2. Trimming removed 6 bases from V and 6 bases from J; junction bases left unmatched: 5. The CDR3 has 14 residues. Looked up from germline, CDR1 is LNHDA and CDR2 is SQIVND (reference sequence). CDR3 residues: CASRGTSGIVEQYF. CDR3 bases: TGTGCCAGTAGGGGGACTAGCGGGATCGTCGAGCAGTACTTC. The variable domain in full, completed from reference TRBV19 and TRBJ2-7, reads DGGITQSPKYLFRKEGQNVTLSCEQNLNHDAMYWYRQDPGQGLRLIYYSQIVNDFQKGDIAEGYSVSREKKESFPLTVTSAQKNPTAFYLCASRGTSGIVEQYFGPGTRLTVT.

J is TRBJ2-7 and V is TRBV21-1; the DNA was not used to check the table's D call, TRBD1. TRBV21-1 is shown as a pseudogene. CDR3 length equals 14 residues. This chain's CDR3 is CASSTGTGLREQYF. CDR3 DNA sequence: TGTGCCAGCAGCACCGGGACAGGGCTTCGAGAGCAGTACTTC.

The chain has TRBV9 and TRBJ2-1, with D possibly matching TRBD2 (7 bases). This CDR3 contains 16 residues. Trimming removed 2 bases from V and 7 bases from J, with 19 bases in between. CDR1 is SGDLS and CDR2 is YYNGEE in the germline V gene. The CDR3 bases are TGTGCCAGCAGCGTGGACTCGGGGGGCTTCATAAATGAGCAGTTCTTC. This sequence encodes CASSVDSGGFINEQFF.

The chain joins TRBV28 to TRBJ2-3; 9 bases map to TRBD1. CDR1 MDHEN and CDR2 SYDVKM come from the germline V gene. The CDR3 runs 16 residues. The ends lost 4 bases at V and 6 bases at J; junction bases unmatched: 11. CDR3 bases: TGTGCCAGCAGTTCCCCGGGACAGGGATCGTCTGATACGCAGTATTTT. Protein product: CASSSPGQGSSDTQYF.

The V and J genes are TRBV27 and TRBJ2-1; TRBD1 matches at 12 bases. J gave up 6 bases and V 5 bases, and 5 bases lay outside the gene matches. The CDR3 loop spans 15 amino acids. Germline V gene lookup returns CDR1 MNHEY and CDR2 SMNVEV (reference sequence). The CDR3 here is CASSEGTGGINEQFF. Here the CDR3 DNA reads TGTGCCAGCAGTGAAGGGACAGGGGGCATCAATGAGCAGTTCTTC.

The chain couples TRBV7-9 to TRBJ2-3; D is ambiguous. Looked up from germline, CDR1 is SEHNR and CDR2 is FQNEAQ (reference sequence). The CDR3 has 14 amino acids. V lost 1 base to trimming and J lost 2 bases, with 7 bases between them. The CDR3 DNA reads TGTGCCAGCAGCTTAGGCAGGCCCACAGATACGCAGTATTTT. Translating gives CASSLGRPTDTQYF.

The genes are TRBV7-9 and TRBJ1-1; no firm D call. V lost 5 bases and J 3 bases, leaving 13 bases between the germline ends. The CDR3 spans 14 residues. Per the germline V gene, CDR1 is SEHNR and CDR2 is FQNEAQ (reference sequence). CDR3 region: CASSPLAGDTEAFF. In nucleotides, the CDR3 is TGTGCCAGCAGCCCACTGGCGGGAGACACTGAAGCTTTCTTT.

This chain links TRBV6-2 or TRBV6-3 with TRBJ1-2; tentative D call: TRBD1 (5 bases). Germline lookup yields CDR1 MNHEY and CDR2 SVGEGT. V was cut by 6 bases and J by 5 bases, with 16 bases left in between. This CDR3 has 14 residues. In DNA form, the CDR3 reads TGTGCCAGCAGCAGGAACGGCGGGGGGTATGGCTACACCTTC. Protein: CASSRNGGGYGYTF.

The chain uses TRBV6-5 and TRBJ2-1, with 13 bases lining up with TRBD2. With V trimmed by 7 bases and J by 2 bases, 2 bases remained unmatched. Germline CDR1 is MNHEY and CDR2 is SVGAGI. The CDR3 extends over 15 amino acids. The CDR3 nucleotides read TGTGCCAGCATGGGACTAGCGGGGCCCTACAATGAGCAGTTCTTC. As protein: CASMGLAGPYNEQFF.